The rows below give T cell receptor beta chains drawn from one sample of a study of blood T cell repertoires in COVID-19. Repertoires were generated with immunoSEQ multiplex PCR, while TCRdb's copy carries only in-frame clones and drops some. The sample has around 120,000 clones, around 87% seen once. The sequencing sample was made of peripheral blood. The receptor source for this set is a woman between 65 and 79 years old with acute or convalescent COVID-19. CDR3s include the opening cysteine and the closing phenylalanine or tryptophan.

j_call v_call cdr3_aa
TRBJ2-1 TRBV28 CASRPSRLGLNEQFF
TRBJ1-2 TRBV28 CASSRGGGLGYGYTF
TRBJ2-3 TRBV18 CASSPQQGGDTQYF
TRBJ2-1 TRBV5-1 CASSLGLAVYNEQFF
TRBJ1-5 TRBV12-5 CASGLRLGANRAGNQPQHF
TRBJ1-5 TRBV7-9 CASSFQGTDQPQHF
TRBJ1-2 TRBV6-5 CASGRELGNYGYTF
TRBJ2-7 TRBV3-1/TRBV3-2 CASSRQGGEQYF
TRBJ2-3 TRBV4-1 CASSPQAGAFTDTQYF
TRBJ1-6 TRBV10-2 CASTPKSSYNSPLHF
TRBJ1-3 TRBV6-5 CASSYQSLHSGNTIYF
TRBJ1-2 TRBV28 CASNTGAKSRLGYTF
TRBJ1-4 TRBV5-1 CASSFNAGTGGREKLFF
TRBJ1-6 TRBV27 CASSLWGVNSPLHF
TRBJ1-1 TRBV4-1 CASSQLYKTRGNTEAFF
TRBJ1-2 TRBV5-1 CASSLEGGDGDGYTF
TRBJ1-4 TRBV5-5 CASSLSGQGARATNEKLFF
TRBJ2-7 TRBV6-4 CASSVPGRPHHPYEQYF
TRBJ1-6 TRBV5-1 CASSPDGGLHNSPLHF
TRBJ2-1 TRBV10-1 CASSEFNLAGDNEQFF
TRBJ1-5 TRBV5-4 CASSFPTGAGGLYSNQPQHF
TRBJ2-5 TRBV4-1 CASSHGQGRETQYF
TRBJ1-6 TRBV6-5 CASNPQGLSPLHF
TRBJ2-7 TRBV19 CASSTRQGAGYEQYF
TRBJ2-3 TRBV5-6 CASSPVLAGGPDTQYF
TRBJ2-7 TRBV18 CASSPRTVPGSYEQYF
TRBJ2-1 TRBV5-1 CASSLGALYNEQFF
TRBJ2-7 TRBV28 CASSSPGLAHEQYF
TRBJ2-5 TRBV9 CASSGHISAQETQYF
TRBJ2-3 TRBV28 CASSGRGQDTQYF
TRBJ2-1 TRBV10-3 CATSKLNNEQFF
TRBJ1-2 TRBV28 CASSPGHPVGYGYTF
TRBJ1-6 TRBV6-4 CARKGTSGGEANSPLHF